This T cell receptor (beta chain) was obtained from a study of T cell responses to AZD1222 COVID-19 vaccine. Trimming took off 4 bases at V and 2 bases at J, with 12 bases between the two ends. CDR3 length: 15 residues. CDR1 SGHNT and CDR2 YYREEE come from the germline V gene (reference sequence). Only a few counts were recorded for this clone. Sequenced by immunoSEQ multiplex PCR; TCRdb stores in-frame clones only, minus some. The sample lists 150,000 to 200,000 clones, just over 85% occurring once. Second-dose timings of about 4 or about 12 weeks were pooled. The TCR was taken from an adult who received the AZD1222 COVID-19 vaccine. The source material was peripheral blood, sampled 28 days after the second AZD1222 dose. The chain uses TRBV5-4 and TRBJ1-4, with a tentative D call TRBD1 (5 bases). The CDR3 DNA is TGTGCCAGCAGCCCCGGGGGGAGGACTAATGAAAAACTGTTTTTT. Its protein is CASSPGGRTNEKLFF. The whole variable domain, remainder taken from reference TRBV5-4 and TRBJ1-4, is ETGVTQSPTHLIKTRGQQVTLRCSSQSGHNTVSWYQQALGQGPQFIFQYYREEENGRGNFPPRFSGLQFPNYSSELNVNALELDDSALYLCASSPGGRTNEKLFFGSGTQLSVL.